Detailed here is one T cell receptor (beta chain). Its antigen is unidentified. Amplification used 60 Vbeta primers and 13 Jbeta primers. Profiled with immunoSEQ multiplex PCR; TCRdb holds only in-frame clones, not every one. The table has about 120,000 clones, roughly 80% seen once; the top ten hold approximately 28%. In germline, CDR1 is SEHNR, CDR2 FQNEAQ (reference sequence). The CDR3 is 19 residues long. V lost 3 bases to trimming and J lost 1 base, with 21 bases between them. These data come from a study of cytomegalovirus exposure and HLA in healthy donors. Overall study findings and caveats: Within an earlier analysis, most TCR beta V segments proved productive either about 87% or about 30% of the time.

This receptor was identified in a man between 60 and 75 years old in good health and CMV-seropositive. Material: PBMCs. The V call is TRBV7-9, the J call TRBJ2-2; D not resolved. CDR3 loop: CASSFPFLSPNENTGELFF. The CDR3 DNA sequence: TGTGCCAGCAGCTTCCCTTTCCTGTCCCCTAACGAGAACACCGGGGAGCTGTTTTTT.